Listed here are 30 T cell receptor beta chains from one sample, sequenced in a study of cytomegalovirus exposure and HLA in healthy donors. The PCR contained 60 Vbeta and 13 Jbeta primers. Clones were read by immunoSEQ multiplex PCR, and TCRdb kept only the in-frame ones, dropping some. The sample holds approximately 240,000 clones, around four fifths seen once. The material sequenced was PBMCs. The origin of the receptors is a woman in her sixties or seventies in good health and CMV-seropositive.

The gene calls are TRBV5-1 and TRBJ1-1; D possibly corresponds to TRBD1 (6 bases). This CDR3 contains 16 residues. Germline V lookup: CDR1 SGHRS, CDR2 YFSETQ. V lost 2 bases and J lost 3, with 17 bases in between. The CDR3 DNA reads TGCGCCAGCAGCTTCGTGGGGGCAGGGCAACACACTGAAGCTTTCTTT. It translates to CASSFVGAGQHTEAFF.

This clone was found once. The V gene is TRBV9, the J gene TRBJ1-5; TRBD1 is a possible D gene (5 bases). CDR1 is SGDLS and CDR2 is YYNGEE in the germline V gene. The CDR3 has 15 amino acids. Deletions cut 0 bases from V and 4 bases from J, with 11 bases between. CDR3 residues: CASSVEGQSNQPQHF. The CDR3 coding sequence is TGTGCCAGCAGCGTAGAGGGGCAGTCGAATCAGCCCCAGCATTTT.

The chain carries TRBV6-4 and TRBJ2-2, with TRBD2 as a possible D gene (6 bases). Germline V gene data show CDR1 as MRHNA and CDR2 as SNTAGT. V shed 6 bases and J shed 3 bases, with 11 bases lying between them. The CDR3 extends over 14 amino acids. The CDR3 is CASRGDFYTGELFF. Here the CDR3 DNA reads TGTGCCAGCAGGGGGGACTTCTACACCGGGGAGCTGTTTTTT.

The rearrangement joins TRBV5-4 to TRBJ1-1; D is unresolved. The germline V gene encodes CDR1 SGHNT and CDR2 YYREEE (reference sequence). V was pared by 0 bases and J by 2 bases, with 5 bases between. This CDR3 has 13 amino acids. The CDR3 spells CASSLDSNTEAFF. CDR3 coding DNA: TGTGCCAGCAGCTTGGACAGTAACACTGAAGCTTTCTTT.

The genes are TRBV9 and TRBJ2-1; D possibly corresponds to TRBD2 (6 bases). Trimming shortened V by 3 bases and J by 12 bases, and 19 bases separated the two germline ends. The germline gives CDR1 SGDLS, CDR2 YYNGEE. This CDR3 spans 14 amino acids. The chain's CDR3 is CASSATLPGVGQFF. DNA of the CDR3: TGTGCCAGCAGCGCTACCCTCCCGGGAGTGGGGCAGTTCTTC.

V and J are TRBV20-1 and TRBJ1-1; weak D call: TRBD1 (6 bases). Germline values: CDR1 DFQATT, CDR2 SNEGSKA (reference sequence). V dropped 3 bases and J dropped 4 bases, with 6 bases sitting between them. The CDR3 extends over 11 amino acids. The CDR3 DNA is TGCAGTGCTAGGGGGGCCACTGAAGCTTTCTTT. Translating gives CSARGATEAFF.

This clone has a handful of counts. V gene TRBV30 combines with J gene TRBJ2-5; 8 bases fit TRBD2. There are 15 residues in the CDR3. The trim removed 7 bases at V and 2 bases at J, leaving 12 bases unmatched. Per germline, CDR1 GTSNPN and CDR2 SVGIG (reference sequence). CDR3 coding DNA: TGTGCCTCCCGCCCTTGGGTAGCGGGGCAAGAGACCCAGTACTTC. Translated: CASRPWVAGQETQYF.

This chain joins TRBV5-8 and TRBJ2-1; 11 bases agree with TRBD2. From germline, CDR1 is SGHTS and CDR2 YDEGEE. The trim removed 7 bases at V and 6 bases at J, leaving 6 bases unmatched. The CDR3 length is 14 residues. The CDR3 bases are TGTGCCAGCTTTAGCGGGGGGGGCTTCAATGAGCAGTTCTTC. Amino acids: CASFSGGGFNEQFF.

The chain joins TRBV18 to TRBJ2-2; tentative D call: TRBD1 (5 bases). The CDR3 is made up of 15 amino acids. Between the trimmed V and J ends, which lost 2 bases and 6 bases, there was a span of 13 bases. The V gene's germline CDR1 is KGHSH and CDR2 LQKENI. The CDR3 sequence: CASSPREGDPGELFF. CDR3 nucleotides: TGTGCCAGCTCACCAAGAGAAGGGGATCCCGGGGAGCTGTTTTTT. The whole variable domain, remainder taken from reference TRBV18 and TRBJ2-2, is NAGVMQNPRHLVRRRGQEARLRCSPMKGHSHVYWYRQLPEEGLKFMVYLQKENIIDESGMPKERFSAEFPKEGPSILRIQQVVRGDSAAYFCASSPREGDPGELFFGEGSRLTVL.

The V gene is TRBV5-6, the J gene TRBJ2-1; 12 bases match TRBD2. The V segment lost 8 bases and the J segment 9 bases; nucleotides outside the gene matches: 9. The V gene's germline CDR1 is SGHDT and CDR2 YYEEEE. This CDR3 is 14 amino acids long. CDR3 in DNA: TGTGCCAGTTTAAGCCTAGCGGGAGGGAGTGAGCAGTTCTTC. Translated, it gives CASLSLAGGSEQFF.

The gene calls are TRBV5-1 and TRBJ1-2; D is unresolved. Germline CDR1 SGHRS, CDR2 YFSETQ. V was shortened by 3 bases and J by 8 bases, with 11 bases between the two germline ends. The CDR3 contains 12 residues. CDR3 sequence (DNA): TGCGCCAGCAGCTCTTCACTCAGGGGCTACACCTTC. Protein sequence: CASSSSLRGYTF.

The chain carries TRBV6-5 and TRBJ1-5; 7 positions match TRBD1. J gave up 5 bases and V 2 bases, and 6 bases lay outside the gene matches. CDR1 is MNHEY and CDR2 is SVGAGI in the germline V gene. CDR3 size: 15 residues. For the CDR3, the DNA is TGTGCCAGCAGTTACCAACAGGGGTTCGATCAGCCCCAGCATTTT. The encoded protein is CASSYQQGFDQPQHF.

This rearrangement joins TRBV30 to TRBJ1-4, with a possible D match to TRBD1 (6 bases). The CDR3 has 11 amino acids. V gave up 5 bases and J gave up 7 bases, with 8 bases separating them. The germline gives CDR1 GTSNPN, CDR2 SVGIG (reference sequence). CDR3: CAWGTSEKLFF. The DNA for the CDR3 is TGTGCCTGGGGGACATCTGAAAAACTGTTTTTT.

This clone was found once. The J gene is TRBJ2-5, the V gene TRBV15; no clear D. The CDR3 has 14 amino acids. With 4 bases removed from V and 4 bases from J, the gap between germline ends came to 13 bases. Germline CDR1 reads LNHNV; CDR2 reads YYDKDF (reference sequence). The CDR3 DNA sequence: TGTGCCACCAGCACCCGGAACCCAGGAGAGACCCAGTACTTC. Residues: CATSTRNPGETQYF.

The chain links TRBV28 to TRBJ1-4; D remains ambiguous. Germline loops: CDR1 MDHEN, CDR2 SYDVKM. Trimming shortened V by 6 bases and J by 5 bases, and 16 bases separated the two germline ends. This CDR3 contains 15 residues. CDR3 DNA sequence: TGTGCCAGCAGCCTCCTAGGGAGTGGGAATGAAAAACTGTTTTTT. Translation: CASSLLGSGNEKLFF. The whole variable domain, filled in from reference TRBV28 and TRBJ1-4, reads DVKVTQSSRYLVKRTGEKVFLECVQDMDHENMFWYRQDPGLGLRLIYFSYDVKMKEKGDIPEGYSVSREKKERFSLILESASTNQTSMYLCASSLLGSGNEKLFFGSGTQLSVL.

Points on this clone: Other DNA sequences in this sample translate to the same CDR3. The chain combines TRBV9 with TRBJ2-5; 13 bases line up with TRBD2. Germline lookup yields CDR1 SGDLS and CDR2 YYNGEE. Trimming cost V 2 bases and J 2 bases; bases outside gene matches: 3. This CDR3 has 16 residues. The CDR3 DNA sequence: TGTGCCAGCAGCGTGGGGACTAGCGGGGTACAAGAGACCCAGTACTTC. Its translation is CASSVGTSGVQETQYF.

The rearrangement uses TRBV5-1 and TRBJ2-1; tentative D call: TRBD2 (7 bases). V gave up 2 bases and J gave up 0 bases, with 18 bases separating them. The CDR3 contains 18 residues. Germline V lookup: CDR1 SGHRS, CDR2 YFSETQ. In DNA form, the CDR3 reads TGCGCCAGCAGCTTCAGGGTGGGGGGGCCTACCTCCTACAATGAGCAGTTCTTC. This sequence encodes CASSFRVGGPTSYNEQFF.

The chain uses TRBV19 and TRBJ1-5; TRBD1 agrees at 8 bases. Losses at the gene ends were 9 bases for V and 4 bases for J; bases not matched to a gene: 8. Germline V gene sequence: CDR1 LNHDA, CDR2 SQIVND (reference sequence). CDR3 size: 14 residues. The CDR3 reads CASLRQGTNQPQHF. The CDR3 region has the DNA TGTGCCAGCCTCCGACAGGGGACTAATCAGCCCCAGCATTTT. The variable domain in full, completed from reference TRBV19 and TRBJ1-5, reads DGGITQSPKYLFRKEGQNVTLSCEQNLNHDAMYWYRQDPGQGLRLIYYSQIVNDFQKGDIAEGYSVSREKKESFPLTVTSAQKNPTAFYLCASLRQGTNQPQHFGDGTRLSIL.

The V and J genes are TRBV28 and TRBJ2-4; D may be TRBD1 (6 bases). Germline values: CDR1 MDHEN, CDR2 SYDVKM. V shed 6 bases and J shed 7 bases, with 16 bases lying between them. CDR3 length equals 14 residues. CDR3: CASSRTGSSNIQYF. As DNA, the CDR3 is TGTGCCAGCAGCCGAACAGGGTCCTCTAACATTCAGTACTTC.

V usage is TRBV5-1 and J usage is TRBJ1-4; 7 bases are a match to TRBD1. CDR1 is SGHRS, CDR2 YFSETQ, per germline. CDR3 length equals 16 residues. V was pared by 1 base and J by 4 bases, with 7 bases of the junction left unmatched. The CDR3 DNA reads TGCGCCAGCAGCTTGCTCTCGGACAGGTTTAATGAAAAACTGTTTTTT. Translation: CASSLLSDRFNEKLFF.

The V gene is TRBV30, the J gene TRBJ1-2; D call uncertain. The germline V gene has CDR1 GTSNPN and CDR2 SVGIG (reference sequence). V lost 0 bases to trimming and J lost 0 bases, with 11 bases between them. This CDR3 has 15 amino acids. The CDR3 coding sequence is TGTGCCTGGAGTGTAGGCGGGATAGCTAACTATGGCTACACCTTC. Residues: CAWSVGGIANYGYTF.

This chain links TRBV18 with TRBJ1-2; D uncertain. Germline CDR1 reads KGHSH; CDR2 reads LQKENI. Trimming removed 0 bases from V and 3 bases from J, with 8 bases in between. The CDR3 contains 14 residues. The CDR3 loop is CASSPPSEDYGYTF. The CDR3, as DNA: TGTGCCAGCTCACCACCGTCCGAGGACTATGGCTACACCTTC.

The chain uses TRBV7-2 and TRBJ2-2; tentatively, D is TRBD2 (6 bases). Germline values: CDR1 SGHTA, CDR2 FQGNSA. CDR3 length: 14 amino acids. V was trimmed by 6 bases and J by 7 bases, leaving 15 bases between them. The CDR3 spells CASSTDGRGGELFF. CDR3 DNA sequence: TGTGCCAGCAGTACCGACGGGCGGGGCGGGGAGCTGTTTTTT.

This chain joins TRBV6-6 and TRBJ2-7, with 9 bases lining up with TRBD1. The germline CDR1 and CDR2 sequences are MNHNY and SVGAGI (reference sequence). CDR3 length: 13 amino acids. The J segment lost 5 bases and the V segment lost 6 bases, leaving 5 bases of the junction unmatched. CDR3 DNA sequence: TGTGCCAGCAGCCCCGGGACAGGGAACGAGCAGTACTTC. It codes for CASSPGTGNEQYF.

The V call is TRBV11-3, the J call TRBJ2-3, with D tentatively TRBD1 (7 bases). The CDR3 runs to 14 residues. The germline V gene encodes CDR1 SGHNT and CDR2 YENEEA. V was pared by 5 bases and J by 4 bases, with 13 bases between. CDR3 sequence (DNA): TGTGCCAGCAGCGTGGAGGGGGCCGCAGATACGCAGTATTTT. As protein: CASSVEGAADTQYF.

V and J are TRBV6-6 and TRBJ2-3; TRBD2 is a possible D gene (6 bases). Trimming removed 11 bases at V and 1 base at J, with 13 bases between. This CDR3 contains 13 residues. The germline V gene encodes CDR1 MNHNY and CDR2 SVGAGI (reference sequence). The CDR3 DNA reads as TGTGCCTTGGGGACGGGAGGCACAGATACGCAGTATTTT. Protein: CALGTGGTDTQYF.

The chain is built from TRBV18 and TRBJ1-1; D unclear. Germline lookup yields CDR1 KGHSH and CDR2 LQKENI. The CDR3 extends over 15 amino acids. V was trimmed by 2 bases and J by 2 bases, leaving 12 bases between them. The CDR3 bases are TGTGCCAGCTCACCAAACGAGGCGGTCAACACTGAAGCTTTCTTT. Residues: CASSPNEAVNTEAFF.

This chain links TRBV30 with TRBJ2-3; the match to TRBD2 covers 9 bases. Trimming took 5 bases from V and 0 from J; bases not matched to a gene: 3. Germline assignment: CDR1 GTSNPN and CDR2 SVGIG (reference sequence). This CDR3 contains 14 residues. The CDR3: CAWLAGVSTDTQYF. The CDR3 bases are TGTGCCTGGTTAGCGGGAGTCAGCACAGATACGCAGTATTTT.

This chain uses TRBV6-5 with TRBJ2-5; D gene uncertain. V dropped 4 bases and J dropped 5 bases, with 11 bases sitting between them. The CDR3 extends over 13 amino acids. Germline V lookup: CDR1 MNHEY, CDR2 SVGAGI. The CDR3 sequence is CASSLGRPETQYF. Here the CDR3 DNA reads TGTGCCAGCAGTTTGGGCCGGCCGGAGACCCAGTACTTC.

This clone was observed a few times. The chain combines TRBV18 with TRBJ1-1; 7 bases are shared with TRBD1. Looked up from germline, CDR1 is KGHSH and CDR2 is LQKENI. V dropped 3 bases and J dropped 8; count of bases not matched to a gene: 3. The CDR3 contains 12 residues. For the CDR3, the DNA is TGTGCCAGCTCACCCCAGACAGGGGAAGCTTTCTTT. Translating it yields CASSPQTGEAFF.